The sequence of this T cell receptor beta chain was determined in a study of spatial heterogeneity in lung cancer. In the study overall: Detection of beta-chain sequences consistently exceeded that of alpha-chain sequences. Overall study findings and caveats: Detection of ubiquitous tumor TCRs in blood was higher at resection than follow-up.

V was shortened by 4 bases and J by 7 bases, with 16 bases between the two germline ends. The germline V gene has CDR1 MNHEY and CDR2 SVGAGI. The CDR3 consists of 15 residues. Every TCR cDNA molecule bore a unique molecular identifier. TCRdb ran MiXCR on the 5' RACE reads and lists one entry per CDR3 protein. The sample consists of about 41,000 distinct CDR3 sequences, roughly 12% of them appearing once. The sample holds a few counts of this clonotype. Its target is not known. Time point described: sample taken at primary tumor resection. Unsorted whole RNA from tumor, nontumor lung or frozen PBMC underwent sequencing. Samples were obtained from roughly 65 donors, all untreated early-stage non-small cell lung cancer patients.

The clonotype comes from a female donor with early-stage non-small cell lung cancer. The rearrangement links TRBV6-5 to TRBJ2-2; no definite D call. The starting material was PBMCs, obtained at surgery. The CDR3 nucleotides read TGTGCCAGCAGTTCCGCGCGTACACTTGGCGGGGAGCTGTTTTTT. It encodes CASSSARTLGGELFF.